This T cell receptor beta chain was profiled in a study of T cell responses to AZD1222 COVID-19 vaccine. Using immunoSEQ multiplex PCR, the repertoire was profiled, and TCRdb retains in-frame clones only, with some absent. The data show 99,000 or so clones, around nine tenths seen once. The V and J ends lost 6 bases and 2 bases, in that order; junction bases with no gene match: 10. The CDR3 is made up of 16 amino acids. Per the germline V gene, CDR1 is KGHSH and CDR2 is LQKENI. The TCR originated in an adult who received the MenACWY meningococcal vaccine as a control. The sequenced sample was peripheral blood, obtained 28 days after the second dose of the MenACWY control vaccine. V usage is TRBV18 and J usage is TRBJ2-3; 8 nucleotides agree with TRBD2. Here the CDR3 reads CASSRTGTSLTDTQYF. CDR3 DNA sequence: TGTGCCAGCTCCCGGACCGGGACTAGTCTCACAGATACGCAGTATTTT. Full variable domain (missing parts from reference TRBV18 and TRBJ2-3): NAGVMQNPRHLVRRRGQEARLRCSPMKGHSHVYWYRQLPEEGLKFMVYLQKENIIDESGMPKERFSAEFPKEGPSILRIQQVVRGDSAAYFCASSRTGTSLTDTQYFGPGTRLTVL.